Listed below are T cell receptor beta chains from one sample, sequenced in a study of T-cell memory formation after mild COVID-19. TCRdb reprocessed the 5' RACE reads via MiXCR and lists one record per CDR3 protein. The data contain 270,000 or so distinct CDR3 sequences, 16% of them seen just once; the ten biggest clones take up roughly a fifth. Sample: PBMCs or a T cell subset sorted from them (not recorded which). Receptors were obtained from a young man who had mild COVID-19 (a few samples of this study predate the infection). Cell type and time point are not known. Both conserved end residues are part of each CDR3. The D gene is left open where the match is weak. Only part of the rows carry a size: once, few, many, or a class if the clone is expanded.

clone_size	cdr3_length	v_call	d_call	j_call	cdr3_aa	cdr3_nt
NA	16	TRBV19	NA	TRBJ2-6	CASSIAGGMGANVLTF	TGTGCCAGTAGTATAGCTGGCGGCATGGGGGCCAACGTCCTGACTTTC
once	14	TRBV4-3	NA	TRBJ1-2	CASSPSLGVYGYTF	TGCGCCAGCAGCCCCTCGCTTGGGGTCTATGGCTACACCTTC
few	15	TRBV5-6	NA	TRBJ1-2	CASSSMGGTTRGYTF	TGTGCCAGCAGCTCCATGGGAGGGACCACCCGGGGCTACACCTTC
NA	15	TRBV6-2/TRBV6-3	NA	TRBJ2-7	CASSYRPFVGGEQYF	TGTGCCAGCAGTTACCGTCCGTTCGTGGGGGGCGAGCAGTACTTC
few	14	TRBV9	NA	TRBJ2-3	CASSVGIGQDTQYF	TGTGCCAGCAGCGTAGGAATTGGGCAGGATACGCAGTATTTT
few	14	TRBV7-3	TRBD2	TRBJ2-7	CASRASGLSYEQYF	TGTGCCAGCAGGGCTAGCGGCCTCTCCTACGAGCAGTACTTC
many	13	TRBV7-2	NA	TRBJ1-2	CASSFSSVDGYTF	TGTGCCAGCAGCTTTTCTTCCGTGGATGGCTACACCTTC
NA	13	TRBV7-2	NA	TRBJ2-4	CASSDRKGENQYF	TGTGCCAGCAGTGACCGCAAGGGTGAGAATCAGTACTTC
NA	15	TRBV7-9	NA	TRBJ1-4	CASSSTGTTNEKLFF	TGTGCCAGCAGCTCCACAGGGACTACTAATGAAAAACTGTTTTTT
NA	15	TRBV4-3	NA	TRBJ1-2	CASSQDGSGSYGYTF	TGCGCCAGCAGCCAAGACGGGTCGGGGAGCTATGGCTACACCTTC
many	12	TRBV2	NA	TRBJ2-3	CASSVVTDTQYF	TGTGCCAGCAGTGTCGTCACAGATACGCAGTATTTT
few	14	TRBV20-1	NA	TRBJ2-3	CSAAGGGIGDTQYF	TGCAGTGCCGCGGGCGGGGGCATCGGAGATACGCAGTATTTT
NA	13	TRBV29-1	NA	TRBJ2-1	CSSLNPNDNEQFF	TGCAGTTCGTTAAATCCTAACGACAATGAGCAGTTCTTC
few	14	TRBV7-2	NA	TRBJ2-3	CASSFPTSPDTQYF	TGTGCCAGCAGCTTCCCCACGTCCCCAGATACGCAGTATTTT
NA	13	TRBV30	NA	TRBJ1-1	CAWSVSRSRVAFF	TGTGCCTGGAGTGTCTCTCGGAGCAGGGTCGCTTTCTTT
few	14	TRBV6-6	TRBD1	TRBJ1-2	CASSRTGAFYGYTF	TGTGCCAGCAGTCGGACAGGGGCTTTCTATGGCTACACCTTC
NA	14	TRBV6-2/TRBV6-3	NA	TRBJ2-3	CASSSYPRTDTQYF	TGTGCCAGCAGTTCCTACCCGCGGACAGATACGCAGTATTTT
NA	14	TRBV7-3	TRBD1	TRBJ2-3	CASSLAGTADTQYF	TGTGCCAGCAGCTTAGCCGGGACAGCAGATACGCAGTATTTT
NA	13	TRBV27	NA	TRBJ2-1	CASSPSRVHEQFF	TGTGCCAGCAGTCCCTCCCGGGTCCATGAGCAGTTCTTC
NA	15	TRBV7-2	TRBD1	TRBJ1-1	CASSLGTGLGTEAFF	TGTGCCAGCAGCTTAGGGACAGGGTTAGGCACTGAAGCTTTCTTT
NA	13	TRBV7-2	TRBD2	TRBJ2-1	CASGRTSGSEKFF	TGTGCCAGCGGGCGGACTAGCGGTTCGGAGAAGTTCTTC
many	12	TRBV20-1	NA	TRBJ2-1	CSAREGGDEQFF	TGCAGTGCTAGAGAAGGGGGGGATGAGCAGTTCTTC
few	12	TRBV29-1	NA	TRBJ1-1	CSVEGLPQRVIF	TGCAGCGTTGAGGGGCTGCCCCAGCGGGTTATCTTT
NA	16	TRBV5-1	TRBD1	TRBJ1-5	CASSPGQGGSNQPQHF	TGCGCCAGCAGCCCGGGACAGGGTGGAAGCAATCAGCCCCAGCATTTT
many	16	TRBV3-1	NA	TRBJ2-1	CASSQVTGENSGEQFF	TGTGCCAGCAGCCAAGTGACCGGAGAGAACTCGGGTGAGCAGTTCTTC
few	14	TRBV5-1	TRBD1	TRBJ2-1	CASSLMGQGREQFF	TGCGCCAGCAGCTTGATGGGACAGGGTCGGGAGCAGTTCTTC
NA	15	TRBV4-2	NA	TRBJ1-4	CASSQEKGSGEKLFF	TGTGCCAGCAGCCAAGAAAAGGGGTCCGGGGAAAAACTGTTTTTT
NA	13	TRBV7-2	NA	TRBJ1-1	CASTGVENTEAFF	TGTGCCAGCACCGGGGTCGAGAACACTGAAGCTTTCTTT
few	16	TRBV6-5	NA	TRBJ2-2	CASSYSMGWGTGELFF	TGTGCCAGCAGTTACTCGATGGGATGGGGTACCGGGGAGCTGTTTTTT
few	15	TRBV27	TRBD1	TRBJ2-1	CASSLSGTGNRFRFF	TGTGCCAGCAGTTTATCAGGGACAGGGAATCGCTTTCGGTTCTTC
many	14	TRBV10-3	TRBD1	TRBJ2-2	CAIRRQGATGELFF	TGTGCCATCAGAAGACAGGGTGCCACCGGGGAGCTGTTTTTT
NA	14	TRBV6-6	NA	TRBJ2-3	CASRPTSAPDTQYF	TGTGCCAGCAGACCTACTAGTGCTCCAGATACGCAGTATTTT
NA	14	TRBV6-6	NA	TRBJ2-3	CASSYRAATDTQYF	TGTGCCAGCAGTTACCGAGCGGCCACAGATACGCAGTATTTT
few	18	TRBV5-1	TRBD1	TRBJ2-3	CASSVKNAGTGNTDTQYF	TGCGCCAGCAGCGTGAAAAACGCCGGGACAGGGAATACAGATACGCAGTATTTT
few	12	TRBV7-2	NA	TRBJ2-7	CASRALAREQYF	TGTGCCAGCAGGGCTCTAGCGCGTGAGCAGTACTTC
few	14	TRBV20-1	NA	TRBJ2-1	CSARDGPAYNEQFF	TGCAGTGCTAGAGATGGGCCTGCCTACAATGAGCAGTTCTTC
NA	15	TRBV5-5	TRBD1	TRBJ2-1	CASSFSWDRGDEQFF	TGTGCCAGCAGCTTCAGTTGGGACAGGGGCGATGAGCAGTTCTTC
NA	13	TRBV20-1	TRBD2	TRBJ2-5	CSAPSGGQETQYF	TGCAGTGCTCCTAGCGGGGGGCAAGAGACCCAGTACTTC
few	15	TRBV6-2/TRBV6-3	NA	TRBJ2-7	CASRETSRWGYEQYF	TGTGCCAGCAGAGAAACCTCCAGGTGGGGCTACGAGCAGTACTTC
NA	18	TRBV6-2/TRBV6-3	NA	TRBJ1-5	CASSYSITWRYSNQPQHF	TGTGCCAGCAGTTACTCGATTACATGGCGTTATAGCAATCAGCCCCAGCATTTT
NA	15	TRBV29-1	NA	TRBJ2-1	CSVSHSGWLGNEQFF	TGCAGCGTCTCCCATTCGGGTTGGCTGGGGAATGAGCAGTTCTTC
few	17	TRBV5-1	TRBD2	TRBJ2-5	CASSLDFGGGPQETQYF	TGCGCCAGCAGCTTGGATTTCGGCGGGGGGCCTCAAGAGACCCAGTACTTC
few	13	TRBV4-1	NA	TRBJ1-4	CASSLTPGEKLFF	TGCGCCAGCAGTCTGACACCGGGGGAAAAACTGTTTTTT
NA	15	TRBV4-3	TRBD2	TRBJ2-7	CASSPGERGTYEQYF	TGCGCCAGCAGCCCCGGCGAGCGGGGGACCTACGAGCAGTACTTC
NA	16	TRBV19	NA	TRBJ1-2	CASSIEGTRSDYGYTF	TGTGCCAGTAGTATAGAGGGGACCAGGTCGGACTATGGCTACACCTTC